These T cell receptor beta chains were read from a single sample in a study of blood T cell repertoires in COVID-19. Sequencing was performed with immunoSEQ multiplex PCR; in TCRdb, only in-frame clones are kept and a portion is missing. The sample lists about 140,000 clones, roughly 81% occurring once. The sequencing sample was made of peripheral blood. These receptors originate from a woman aged 45-59 years with active or convalescent COVID-19. Each CDR3 is given with its conserved first and last residue. The D gene is left open where the match is weak. Clone size appears in some rows only: once, few, many, or a class for an expanded clone.

TRBV4-1	TRBJ2-1	medium-sized	.	CASRLEGDNEQFF	TGCGCCAGCAGGCTCGAGGGGGACAATGAGCAGTTCTTC
TRBV6-5	TRBJ1-1	.	.	CASRVEAMNTEAFF	TGTGCCAGCCGGGTCGAAGCAATGAACACTGAAGCTTTCTTT
TRBV25-1	TRBJ2-2	.	TRBD2	CASSRAPGLYTGELFF	TGTGCCAGCAGTCGAGCCCCGGGACTATACACCGGGGAGCTGTTTTTT
TRBV7-8	TRBJ1-5	.	.	CASSGQLYSNQPQHF	TGTGCCAGCAGCGGACAGCTCTATAGCAATCAGCCCCAGCATTTT
TRBV19	TRBJ1-4	.	.	CASSINPPGEKLFF	TGTGCCAGTAGTATTAACCCCCCGGGGGAAAAACTGTTTTTT
TRBV3-1/TRBV3-2	TRBJ2-3	.	.	CASSRTRTDTQYF	TGTGCCAGCAGCCGGACTCGCACGGATACGCAGTATTTT
TRBV5-1	TRBJ2-7	.	TRBD2	CASSSGGSPYEQYF	TGCGCCAGCAGCTCCGGGGGGTCCCCCTACGAGCAGTACTTC
TRBV3-1/TRBV3-2	TRBJ2-3	once	.	CASSVGVGTDTQYF	TGTGCCAGCAGCGTAGGGGTAGGCACAGATACGCAGTATTTT
TRBV6-5	TRBJ1-2	.	TRBD1	CASRAWDSSNYGYTF	TGTGCCAGCAGGGCCTGGGACAGTTCTAACTATGGCTACACCTTC
TRBV7-8	TRBJ1-5	once	TRBD1	CASSLRGQGHQPQHF	TGTGCCAGCAGCCTGAGGGGACAGGGTCATCAGCCCCAGCATTTT
TRBV7-9	TRBJ1-3	few	.	CASSATGELSGNTIYF	TGTGCCAGCAGCGCGACAGGAGAGCTCTCTGGAAACACCATATATTTT
TRBV19	TRBJ2-3	.	TRBD1	CASSPTGGPDTQYF	TGTGCCAGTAGTCCGACAGGGGGCCCGGATACGCAGTATTTT
TRBV7-3	TRBJ2-1	.	TRBD2	CASSLGGGPHEQFF	TGTGCCAGCAGCTTAGGGGGAGGGCCGCATGAGCAGTTCTTC
TRBV7-8	TRBJ1-1	.	.	CASSYSGNTEAFF	TGTGCCAGCAGCTATTCAGGGAACACTGAAGCTTTCTTT
TRBV6-2/TRBV6-3	TRBJ1-5	.	.	CASSRGSNQPQHF	TGTGCCAGCAGTCGGGGAAGCAATCAGCCCCAGCATTTT
TRBV6-5	TRBJ1-1	.	.	CASSLTQPKNTEAFF	TGTGCCAGCAGCCTAACACAGCCTAAGAACACTGAAGCTTTCTTT
TRBV4-2	TRBJ1-6	.	.	CASSQDRDYSPLHF	TGTGCCAGCAGCCAAGATCGGGACTATTCACCCCTCCACTTT
TRBV7-7	TRBJ2-3	.	.	CASSLAGAGADTQYF	TGTGCCAGCAGCTTAGCGGGGGCGGGGGCAGATACGCAGTATTTT
TRBV4-3	TRBJ1-4	.	TRBD1	CASSQEFGTGLRGEKLFF	TGCGCCAGCAGCCAAGAATTCGGGACAGGCTTAAGGGGGGAAAAACTGTTTTTT
TRBV7-9	TRBJ1-6	.	.	CASSLGQQAYNSPLHF	TGTGCCAGCAGCTTAGGACAGCAAGCCTATAATTCACCCCTCCACTTT